This T cell receptor beta chain is drawn from a study of beta chain features in type 1 diabetes. From germline, CDR1 is SEHNR and CDR2 FQNEAQ (reference sequence). This CDR3 contains 11 residues. On this clone: Its antigen is undetermined.

Every bit of the isolated RNA underwent reverse transcription, so sequencing read expressed TCRB transcripts. Assay used: immunoSEQ multiplex PCR; TCRdb lists only in-frame clones, some missing. The profile shows about 270,000 clones, around 14% of them singletons. Study results and limitations: Patients with type 1 diabetes showed fewer VDJ junction insertions and more deletions. All four CD4+ subsets of Type 1 diabetes patients contained TCRB CDR3s that were moderately but significantly shorter.

The chain employs TRBV7-9 and TRBJ2-5, with a weak D call TRBD2 (5 bases). The DNA matches TRBJ2-7 better at its end, which makes the J call doubtful. The sample comprised naive CD4+ T cells from blood. The origin of this receptor is a woman in her 40s in good health. The CDR3 DNA sequence: TGTGCCACGCTCGGGGTCGCCGAGCAGTACTTC. Its translation is CATLGVAEQYF.